This T cell receptor beta chain was sequenced for a study of T cells expressing NK-cell markers. The study's findings and limits: Of CD8+ T cells, roughly 1.0-8% belonged to dominant NKG2C+ clonotypes in several donors. Unclear, still, was the HCMV specificity of the expanded NKG2C+ T cell clones.

The CDR3 is made up of 13 amino acids. In germline, CDR1 is SNHLY, CDR2 FYNNEI. Reprocessing the 5' RACE reads, TCRdb reports a single entry for every CDR3 protein and omits DNA. Its table records some 190,000 distinct CDR3 sequences. Details on this clonotype: Its antigen is currently unknown.

The clonotype comes from a man between 18 and 69 years old in good health. The chain couples TRBV2 to TRBJ2-1. Sequenced material: blood T cells: a sorted CD56 or NKG2C T cell subset, CD4+ or CD8+ T cells, or bulk PBMC T cells (not recorded which). CDR3 sequence reads: CASSDPIRDEQFF.